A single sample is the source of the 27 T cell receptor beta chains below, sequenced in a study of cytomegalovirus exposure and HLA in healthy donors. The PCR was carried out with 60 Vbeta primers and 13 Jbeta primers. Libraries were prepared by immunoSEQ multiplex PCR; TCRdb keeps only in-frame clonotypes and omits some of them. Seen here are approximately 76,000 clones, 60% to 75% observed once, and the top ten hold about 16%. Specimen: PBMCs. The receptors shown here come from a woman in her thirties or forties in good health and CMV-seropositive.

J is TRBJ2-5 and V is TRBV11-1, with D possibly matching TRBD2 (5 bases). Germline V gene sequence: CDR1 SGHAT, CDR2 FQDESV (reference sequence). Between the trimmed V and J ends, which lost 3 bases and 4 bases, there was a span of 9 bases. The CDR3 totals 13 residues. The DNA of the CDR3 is TGTGCCAGCAGCTTTCCGGGGTCAGAGACCCAGTACTTC. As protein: CASSFPGSETQYF.

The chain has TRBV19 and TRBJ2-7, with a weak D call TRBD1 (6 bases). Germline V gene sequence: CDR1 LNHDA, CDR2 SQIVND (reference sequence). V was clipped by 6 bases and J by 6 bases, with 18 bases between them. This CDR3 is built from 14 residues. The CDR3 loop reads CASRDITGLGEQYF. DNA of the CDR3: TGTGCCAGTAGAGATATAACAGGGTTGGGCGAGCAGTACTTC.

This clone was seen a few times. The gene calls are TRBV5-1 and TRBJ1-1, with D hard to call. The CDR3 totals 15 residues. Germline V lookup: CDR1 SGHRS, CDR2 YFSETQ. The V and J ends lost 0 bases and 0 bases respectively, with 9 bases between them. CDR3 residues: CASSLGHQLNTEAFF. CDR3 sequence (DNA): TGCGCCAGCAGCTTGGGTCACCAGTTGAACACTGAAGCTTTCTTT.

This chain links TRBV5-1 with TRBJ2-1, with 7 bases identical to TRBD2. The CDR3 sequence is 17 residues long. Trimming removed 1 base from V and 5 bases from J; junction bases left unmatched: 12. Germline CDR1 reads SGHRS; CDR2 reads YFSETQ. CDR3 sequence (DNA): TGCGCCAGCAGCTTGACTGTTCCGGGACTATCAAACAATGAGCAGTTCTTC. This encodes CASSLTVPGLSNNEQFF.

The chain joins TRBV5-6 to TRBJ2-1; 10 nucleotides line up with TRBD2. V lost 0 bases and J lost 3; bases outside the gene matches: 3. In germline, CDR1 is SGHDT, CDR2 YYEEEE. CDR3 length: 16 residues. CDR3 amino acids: CASSLERGGDYNEQFF. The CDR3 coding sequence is TGTGCCAGCAGCTTGGAGCGGGGGGGAGACTACAATGAGCAGTTCTTC.

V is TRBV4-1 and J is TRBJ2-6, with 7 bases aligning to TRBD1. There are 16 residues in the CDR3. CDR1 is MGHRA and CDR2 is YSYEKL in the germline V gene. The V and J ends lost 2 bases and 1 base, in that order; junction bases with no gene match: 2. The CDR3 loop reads CASSQTGASGANVLTF. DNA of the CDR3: TGCGCCAGCAGCCAAACAGGGGCTTCTGGGGCCAACGTCCTGACTTTC.

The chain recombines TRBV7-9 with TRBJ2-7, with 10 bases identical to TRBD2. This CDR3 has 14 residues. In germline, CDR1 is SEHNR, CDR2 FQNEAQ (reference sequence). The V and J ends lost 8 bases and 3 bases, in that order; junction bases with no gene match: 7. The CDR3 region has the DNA TGTGCCAGCTCAACTAGCGGGACTTTCTACGAGCAGTACTTC. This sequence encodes CASSTSGTFYEQYF. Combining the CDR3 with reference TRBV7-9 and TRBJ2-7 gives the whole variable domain DTGVSQNPRHKITKRGQNVTFRCDPISEHNRLYWYRQTLGQGPEFLTYFQNEAQLEKSRLLSDRFSAERPKGSFSTLEIQRTEQGDSAMYLCASSTSGTFYEQYFGPGTRLTVT.

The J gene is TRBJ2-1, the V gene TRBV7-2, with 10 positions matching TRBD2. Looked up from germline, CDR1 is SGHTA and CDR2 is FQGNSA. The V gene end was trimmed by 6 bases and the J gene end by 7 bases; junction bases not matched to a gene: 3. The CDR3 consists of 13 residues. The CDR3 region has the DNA TGTGCCAGCAGTTGGACTAGCGGAAATGAGCAGTTCTTC. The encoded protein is CASSWTSGNEQFF.

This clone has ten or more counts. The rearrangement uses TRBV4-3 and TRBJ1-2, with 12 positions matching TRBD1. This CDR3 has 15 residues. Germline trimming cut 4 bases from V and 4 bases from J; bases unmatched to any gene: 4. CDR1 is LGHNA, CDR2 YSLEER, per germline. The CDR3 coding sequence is TGCGCCAGCAGCCCCGGGACAGGGGGCTCCTATGGCTACACCTTC. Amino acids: CASSPGTGGSYGYTF.

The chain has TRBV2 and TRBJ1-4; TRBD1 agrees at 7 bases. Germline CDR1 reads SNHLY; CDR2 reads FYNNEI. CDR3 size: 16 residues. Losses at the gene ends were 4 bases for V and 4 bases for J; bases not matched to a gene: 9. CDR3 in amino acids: CASSGARQGINEKLFF. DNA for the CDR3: TGTGCCAGCAGTGGGGCTAGACAGGGCATTAATGAAAAACTGTTTTTT.

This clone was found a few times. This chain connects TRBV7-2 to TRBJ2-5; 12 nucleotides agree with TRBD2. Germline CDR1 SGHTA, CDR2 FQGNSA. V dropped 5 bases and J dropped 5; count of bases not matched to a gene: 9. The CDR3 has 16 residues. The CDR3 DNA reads TGTGCCAGCAGCAGCTCTAGCGGGGGGGCCCAGGAGACCCAGTACTTC. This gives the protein CASSSSSGGAQETQYF.

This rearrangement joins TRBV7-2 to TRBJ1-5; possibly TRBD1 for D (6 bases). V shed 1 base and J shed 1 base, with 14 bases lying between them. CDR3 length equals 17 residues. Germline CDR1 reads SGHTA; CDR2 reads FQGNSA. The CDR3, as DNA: TGTGCCAGCAGCTTAGTCTCCGGGACAAAGAGCAATCAGCCCCAGCATTTT. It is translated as CASSLVSGTKSNQPQHF.

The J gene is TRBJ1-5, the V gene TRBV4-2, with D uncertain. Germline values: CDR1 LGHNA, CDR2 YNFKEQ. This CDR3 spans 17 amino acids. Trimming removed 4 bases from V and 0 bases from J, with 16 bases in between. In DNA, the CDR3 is TGTGCCAGCAGCCGCCAGATAGTGGGGAGTAGCAATCAGCCCCAGCATTTT. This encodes CASSRQIVGSSNQPQHF.

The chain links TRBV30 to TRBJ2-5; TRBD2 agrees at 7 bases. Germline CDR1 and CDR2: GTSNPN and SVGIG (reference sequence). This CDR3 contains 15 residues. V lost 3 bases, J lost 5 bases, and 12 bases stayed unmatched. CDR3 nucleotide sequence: TGTGCCTGGAGACGACTCGCCCGGCGGGGGGAGACCCAGTACTTC. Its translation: CAWRRLARRGETQYF.

Written as DNA, the CDR3 is TGCGCCAGCAGTGAGGGCAGCGCGGGGGCTGGCACTGAAGCTTTCTTT. Translating gives CASSEGSAGAGTEAFF. The chain uses TRBV10-2 and TRBJ1-1; weak D call: TRBD1 (6 bases). The germline V gene encodes CDR1 WSHSY and CDR2 SAAADI. Trimming cost V 2 bases and J 4 bases, with 17 bases left between them. This CDR3 has 16 residues.

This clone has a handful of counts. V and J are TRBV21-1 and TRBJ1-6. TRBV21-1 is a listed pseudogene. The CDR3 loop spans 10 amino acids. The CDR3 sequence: CASRMGGLHF. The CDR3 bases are TGTGCCAGCAGAATGGGGGGCCTCCACTTT.

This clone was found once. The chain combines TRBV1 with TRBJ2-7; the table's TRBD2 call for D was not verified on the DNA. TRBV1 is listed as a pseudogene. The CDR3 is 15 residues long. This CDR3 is CTSSPPRGKKHEQYF. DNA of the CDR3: TGCACCAGCAGTCCGCCCCGGGGGAAGAAGCACGAGCAGTACTTC.

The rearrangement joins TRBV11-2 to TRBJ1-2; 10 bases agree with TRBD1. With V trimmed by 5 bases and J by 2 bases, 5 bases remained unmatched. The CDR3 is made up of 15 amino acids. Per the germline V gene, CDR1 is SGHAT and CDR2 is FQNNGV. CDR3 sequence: CASSHEGQGNYGYTF. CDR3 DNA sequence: TGTGCCAGCAGCCACGAGGGACAGGGGAACTATGGCTACACCTTC.

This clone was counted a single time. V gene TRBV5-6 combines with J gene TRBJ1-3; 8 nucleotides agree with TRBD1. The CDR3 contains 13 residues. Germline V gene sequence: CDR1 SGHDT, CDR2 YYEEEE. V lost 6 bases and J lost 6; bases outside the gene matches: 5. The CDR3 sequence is CASIRTGTNTIYF. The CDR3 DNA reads TGTGCCAGCATCCGGACAGGGACAAACACCATATATTTT. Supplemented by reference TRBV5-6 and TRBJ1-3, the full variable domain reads DAGVTQSPTHLIKTRGQQVTLRCSPKSGHDTVSWYQQALGQGPQFIFQYYEEEERQRGNFPDRFSGHQFPNYSSELNVNALLLGDSALYLCASIRTGTNTIYFGEGSWLTVV.

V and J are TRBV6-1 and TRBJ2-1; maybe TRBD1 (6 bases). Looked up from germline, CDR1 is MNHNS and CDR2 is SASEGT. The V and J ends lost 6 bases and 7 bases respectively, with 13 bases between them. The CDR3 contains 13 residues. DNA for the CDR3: TGTGCCAGCAGCGGGACACCTAAGAATGAGCAGTTCTTC. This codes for CASSGTPKNEQFF.

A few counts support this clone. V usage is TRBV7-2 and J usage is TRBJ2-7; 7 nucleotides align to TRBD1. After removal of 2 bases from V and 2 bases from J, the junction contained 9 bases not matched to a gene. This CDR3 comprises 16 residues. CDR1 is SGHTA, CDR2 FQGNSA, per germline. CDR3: CASSLSATGVAYEQYF. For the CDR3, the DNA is TGTGCCAGCAGCTTAAGCGCAACAGGGGTTGCCTACGAGCAGTACTTC. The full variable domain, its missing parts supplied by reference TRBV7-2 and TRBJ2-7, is GAGVSQSPSNKVTEKGKDVELRCDPISGHTALYWYRQSLGQGLEFLIYFQGNSAPDKSGLPSDRFSAERTGGSVSTLTIQRTQQEDSAVYLCASSLSATGVAYEQYFGPGTRLTVT.

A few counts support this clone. The CDR3 loop reads CASSGTPPYGYTF. The DNA for the CDR3 is TGTGCCAGCTCAGGGACACCCCCATATGGCTACACCTTC. The chain recombines TRBV18 with TRBJ1-2; maybe TRBD1 (6 bases). The germline V gene has CDR1 KGHSH and CDR2 LQKENI. The CDR3 is 13 amino acids. Trimming shortened V by 5 bases and J by 5 bases, and 12 bases separated the two germline ends.

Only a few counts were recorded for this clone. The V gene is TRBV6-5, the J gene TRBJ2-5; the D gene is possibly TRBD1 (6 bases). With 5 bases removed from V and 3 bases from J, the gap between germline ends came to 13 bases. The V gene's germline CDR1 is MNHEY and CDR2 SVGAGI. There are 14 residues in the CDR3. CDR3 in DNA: TGTGCCAGCAGTACCGGGACACGGGAAGAGACCCAGTACTTC. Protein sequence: CASSTGTREETQYF.

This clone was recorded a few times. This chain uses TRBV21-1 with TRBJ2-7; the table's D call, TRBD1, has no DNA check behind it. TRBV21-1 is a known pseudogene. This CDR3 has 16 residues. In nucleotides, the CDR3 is TGTGCCAGCAGCAAAGTTCCCGGACAGAGCACCTACGAGCAGTACTTC. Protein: CASSKVPGQSTYEQYF.

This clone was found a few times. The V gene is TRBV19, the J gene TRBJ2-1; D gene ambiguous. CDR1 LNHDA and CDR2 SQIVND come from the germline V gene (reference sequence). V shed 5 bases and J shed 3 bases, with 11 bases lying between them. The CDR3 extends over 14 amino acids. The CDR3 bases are TGTGCCAGTAGTGGAGAGAGCAACTACAATGAGCAGTTCTTC. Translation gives CASSGESNYNEQFF.

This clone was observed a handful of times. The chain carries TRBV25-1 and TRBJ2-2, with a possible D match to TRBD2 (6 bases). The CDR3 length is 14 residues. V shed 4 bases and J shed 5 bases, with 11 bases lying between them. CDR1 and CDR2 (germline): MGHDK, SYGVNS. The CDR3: CASSGRGQTGELFF. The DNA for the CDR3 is TGTGCCAGCAGTGGGAGGGGCCAAACCGGGGAGCTGTTTTTT. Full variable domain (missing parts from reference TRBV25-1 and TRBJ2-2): EADIYQTPRYLVIGTGKKITLECSQTMGHDKMYWYQQDPGMELHLIHYSYGVNSTEKGDLSSESTVSRIRTEHFPLTLESARPSHTSQYLCASSGRGQTGELFFGEGSRLTVL.

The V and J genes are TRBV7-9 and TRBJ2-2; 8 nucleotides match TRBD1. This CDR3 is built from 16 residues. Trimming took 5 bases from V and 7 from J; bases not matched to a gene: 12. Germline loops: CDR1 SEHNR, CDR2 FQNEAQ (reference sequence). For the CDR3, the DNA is TGTGCCAGCAGCCTTACCAGGGGGCGAGGCTTCGGGGAGCTGTTTTTT. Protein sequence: CASSLTRGRGFGELFF.